The next 24 T cell receptor beta chains were all read from a single sample in a study of T cell changes during pregnancy in multiple sclerosis. The repertoire was sequenced with immunoSEQ multiplex PCR; TCRdb's copy has only in-frame clones and lacks some. The repertoire consists of around 57,000 clones, with around 93% occurring once and the leading ten covering approximately 0.15%. The material was CD4+ T cells from peripheral blood mononuclear cells, obtained after pregnancy. The origin of the receptors is a female donor in good health, enrolled as a control in a pregnancy study.

J is TRBJ2-4 and V is TRBV7-8; TRBD2 agrees at 12 bases. This CDR3 is built from 21 residues. The germline V gene has CDR1 SGHVS and CDR2 FQNEAQ. V lost 5 bases to trimming and J lost 0 bases; unmatched junction nucleotides: 17. The CDR3 sequence is CASSQVGRASGGATAKNIQYF. The CDR3 coding sequence is TGTGCCAGCAGCCAAGTCGGTAGGGCTAGCGGGGGGGCCACAGCCAAAAACATTCAGTACTTC.

The chain has TRBV28 and TRBJ2-1, with a possible D match to TRBD2 (7 bases). Trimming took off 2 bases at V and 1 base at J, with 12 bases between the two ends. Germline V gene data show CDR1 as MDHEN and CDR2 as SYDVKM. CDR3 length: 16 amino acids. For the CDR3, the DNA is TGTGCCAGCAGTTTAGGGGGCGGGGGATCCTACAATGAGCAGTTCTTC. This codes for CASSLGGGGSYNEQFF.

CDR3 sequence (DNA): TGTGCCAGCAAGCGGGGTAGCGGGGGCCCAATCAATGAGCAGTTCTTC. It codes for CASKRGSGGPINEQFF. V gene TRBV28 combines with J gene TRBJ2-1; 9 positions match TRBD2. Germline CDR1 MDHEN, CDR2 SYDVKM. The length of the CDR3 is 16 residues. J lost 6 bases, V lost 7 bases, and 13 bases had no gene match. Combining the CDR3 with reference TRBV28 and TRBJ2-1 gives the whole variable domain DVKVTQSSRYLVKRTGEKVFLECVQDMDHENMFWYRQDPGLGLRLIYFSYDVKMKEKGDIPEGYSVSREKKERFSLILESASTNQTSMYLCASKRGSGGPINEQFFGPGTRLTVL.

This sequence joins TRBV19 and TRBJ2-3; D gene unclear. Germline V gene lookup returns CDR1 LNHDA and CDR2 SQIVND (reference sequence). Trimming removed 5 bases from V and 14 bases from J, with 23 bases in between. This CDR3 is built from 14 residues. DNA for the CDR3: TGTGCCAGTAGTGTCTTTTCGAAAACTACGATCTGGTATTTT. Encoded protein: CASSVFSKTTIWYF.

V and J are TRBV7-9 and TRBJ1-5; D possibly corresponds to TRBD1 (6 bases). Germline CDR1 is SEHNR and CDR2 is FQNEAQ (reference sequence). The germline V and J ends were trimmed by 2 bases and 5 bases, with 13 bases remaining between them. The CDR3 covers 15 residues. DNA of the CDR3: TGTGCCAGCAGCTTAATGGGCAGGGGCGATCAGCCCCAGCATTTT. Encoded protein: CASSLMGRGDQPQHF.

The rearrangement links TRBV2 to TRBJ2-6; D gene uncertain. V shed 3 bases and J shed 0 bases, with 9 bases lying between them. The length of the CDR3 is 16 residues. Per germline, CDR1 SNHLY and CDR2 FYNNEI. The CDR3 is CASSDPSLSGANVLTF. The DNA for the CDR3 is TGTGCCAGCAGTGACCCCAGTCTCTCTGGGGCCAACGTCCTGACTTTC.

V is TRBV11-3 and J is TRBJ2-1; a weak D match, TRBD1 (5 bases). CDR3 length: 18 amino acids. V lost 2 bases, J lost 2 bases, and 19 bases lay in between. Germline CDR1 reads SGHNT; CDR2 reads YENEEA. CDR3 region: CASSLTGAYFGAYNEQFF. Here the CDR3 DNA reads TGTGCCAGCAGCTTAACTGGGGCATATTTTGGGGCCTACAATGAGCAGTTCTTC.

The CDR3 DNA reads TGTGCCAGCAGCTCCGGGACAGGGGGACAGAACACTGAAGCTTTCTTT. Protein: CASSSGTGGQNTEAFF. The chain employs TRBV7-3 and TRBJ1-1, with 11 bases lining up with TRBD1. The CDR3 has 16 residues. J gave up 1 base and V 4 bases, and 5 bases lay outside the gene matches. Germline lookup yields CDR1 SGHTA and CDR2 FQGTGA.

This clone occurred a few times. V usage is TRBV6-1 and J usage is TRBJ2-7; no clear D gene. The V end was cut by 0 bases, the J end by 6 bases, with 3 bases between. Germline CDR1 MNHNS, CDR2 SASEGT. The CDR3 runs 11 residues. CDR3 bases: TGTGCCAGCAGTGAAGCCGGCGAGCAGTACTTC. The encoded protein is CASSEAGEQYF.

The rearrangement joins TRBV7-9 to TRBJ1-1, with 10 nucleotides matching TRBD1. With V trimmed by 5 bases and J by 4 bases, 4 bases remained unmatched. The germline V gene encodes CDR1 SEHNR and CDR2 FQNEAQ (reference sequence). CDR3 size: 14 residues. In nucleotides, the CDR3 is TGTGCCAGCAGCCGAGGGGACAGGGGCACTGAAGCTTTCTTT. The encoded protein is CASSRGDRGTEAFF.

The chain recombines TRBV5-1 with TRBJ1-1; 7 bases align to TRBD1. V dropped 3 bases and J dropped 0; count of bases not matched to a gene: 5. The CDR3 spans 15 residues. Looked up from germline, CDR1 is SGHRS and CDR2 is YFSETQ. The CDR3 spells CASSYPDRMNTEAFF. The CDR3 DNA follows: TGCGCCAGCAGCTACCCGGACAGGATGAACACTGAAGCTTTCTTT.

In regard to this clone: Mismatch with germline at one junction end may stem from a read error. The chain carries TRBV28 and TRBJ1-5; D ambiguous. This CDR3 contains 12 residues. Germline V gives CDR1 MDHEN, CDR2 SYDVKM. CDR3 sequence reads: CASSEGSIFNYF. DNA of the CDR3: TGTGCCAGCAGTGAGGGAAGCATTTTTAACTATTTT. The whole variable domain, remainder taken from reference TRBV28 and TRBJ1-5, is DVKVTQSSRYLVKRTGEKVFLECVQDMDHENMFWYRQDPGLGLRLIYFSYDVKMKEKGDIPEGYSVSREKKERFSLILESASTNQTSMYLCASSEGSIFNYFGDGTRLSIL.

This clone was picked up a small number of times. This chain joins TRBV7-3 and TRBJ1-1, with D unclear. Trimming cost V 5 bases and J 1 base, with 8 bases left between them. The CDR3 runs 13 residues. Germline lookup yields CDR1 SGHTA and CDR2 FQGTGA. This CDR3 reads CASSPGPNTEAFF. DNA of the CDR3: TGTGCCAGCAGCCCAGGCCCGAACACTGAAGCTTTCTTT.

This clone appeared a single time. The chain has TRBV28 and TRBJ1-6; D is unresolved. The CDR3 is 14 residues long. The V gene's germline CDR1 is MDHEN and CDR2 SYDVKM. Trimming cost V 6 bases and J 6 bases, with 12 bases left between them. This CDR3 is CASSSPGSNSPLHF. Here the CDR3 DNA reads TGTGCCAGCAGCTCCCCGGGGAGTAATTCACCCCTCCACTTT.

Here the CDR3 reads CASSLALTGEKLFF. The CDR3 DNA is TGCGCCAGCAGCTTGGCACTGACGGGGGAAAAACTGTTTTTT. The chain combines TRBV5-1 with TRBJ1-4, with D uncertain. The CDR3 covers 14 residues. V lost 0 bases and J 8 bases, leaving 11 bases between the germline ends. Germline-derived CDR1 and CDR2 are SGHRS and YFSETQ. The whole variable domain, filled in from reference TRBV5-1 and TRBJ1-4, reads KAGVTQTPRYLIKTRGQQVTLSCSPISGHRSVSWYQQTPGQGLQFLFEYFSETQRNKGNFPGRFSGRQFSNSRSEMNVSTLELGDSALYLCASSLALTGEKLFFGSGTQLSVL.

The chain links TRBV7-2 to TRBJ1-6, with 10 bases matching TRBD1. Trimming took 5 bases from V and 9 from J; bases not matched to a gene: 10. CDR1 and CDR2 from the germline V gene are SGHTA and FQGNSA. This CDR3 spans 16 amino acids. CDR3 sequence (DNA): TGTGCCAGCAGCCTGGCATCGGGACAGGGGAGTTCACCCCTCCACTTT. This codes for CASSLASGQGSSPLHF. The whole variable domain, remainder taken from reference TRBV7-2 and TRBJ1-6, is GAGVSQSPSNKVTEKGKDVELRCDPISGHTALYWYRQSLGQGLEFLIYFQGNSAPDKSGLPSDRFSAERTGGSVSTLTIQRTQQEDSAVYLCASSLASGQGSSPLHFGNGTRLTVT.

V usage is TRBV5-1 and J usage is TRBJ1-2; 8 nucleotides align to TRBD1. J gave up 13 bases and V 0 bases, and 8 bases lay outside the gene matches. This CDR3 comprises 13 residues. Per germline, CDR1 SGHRS and CDR2 YFSETQ. DNA for the CDR3: TGCGCCAGCAGCTTGGCGACAGGGGATGCTTTCACCTTC. Protein: CASSLATGDAFTF.

The rearrangement links TRBV27 to TRBJ2-7; tentative D call: TRBD1 (6 bases). This CDR3 has 15 amino acids. V gave up 2 bases and J gave up 6 bases, with 17 bases separating them. Germline CDR1 reads MNHEY; CDR2 reads SMNVEV (reference sequence). The CDR3 DNA is TGTGCCAGCAGTTTAGAACCCGGGGTAGGGGGCGAGCAGTACTTC. It codes for CASSLEPGVGGEQYF.

The rearrangement uses TRBV2 and TRBJ2-7; D uncertain. The CDR3 has 15 residues. The V end lost 7 bases, the J end lost 3 bases, and 19 bases lay between the germline ends. Germline values: CDR1 SNHLY, CDR2 FYNNEI. CDR3 residues: CASKENLIPHYEQYF. The CDR3 coding sequence is TGTGCCAGCAAGGAGAACCTTATCCCCCACTACGAGCAGTACTTC.

This rearrangement joins TRBV27 to TRBJ2-1, with 7 bases fitting TRBD2. Trimming at V came to 4 bases and at J to 7 bases, leaving 7 bases not matched to a gene. Germline V lookup: CDR1 MNHEY, CDR2 SMNVEV (reference sequence). The CDR3 length is 14 residues. DNA of the CDR3: TGTGCCAGCAGTTGGACTAGTTCCTTGAATGAGCAGTTCTTC. This encodes CASSWTSSLNEQFF.

This chain joins TRBV18 and TRBJ2-5; 8 bases are shared with TRBD1. The CDR3 consists of 13 residues. Per germline, CDR1 KGHSH and CDR2 LQKENI. The ends lost 5 bases at V and 4 bases at J; junction bases unmatched: 3. The CDR3 DNA follows: TGTGCCAGCTCAGAGGACAGGGCAGAGACCCAGTACTTC. Translated, it gives CASSEDRAETQYF.

The chain uses TRBV18 and TRBJ1-1; D possibly corresponds to TRBD1 (6 bases). V was pared by 3 bases and J by 8 bases, with 16 bases between. CDR1 is KGHSH, CDR2 LQKENI, per germline. There are 14 residues in the CDR3. The CDR3 here is CASSPDLGGKEAFF. CDR3 sequence (DNA): TGTGCCAGCTCACCCGATTTAGGGGGTAAAGAAGCTTTCTTT.

The chain has TRBV6-6 and TRBJ2-5, with D possibly being TRBD2 (7 bases). The V end lost 11 bases, the J end lost 4 bases, and 17 bases lay between the germline ends. Per germline, CDR1 MNHNY and CDR2 SVGAGI (reference sequence). The length of the CDR3 is 13 residues. The CDR3 DNA reads as TGTGCCGCCTCCCGGAGGGGGGGAGAGACCCAGTACTTC. Its translation is CAASRRGGETQYF.

This clone has a handful of counts. CDR3 loop: CASRKDTGYSPLHF. The CDR3 nucleotides read TGTGCCAGCCGCAAGGACACAGGTTATTCACCCCTCCACTTT. The V call is TRBV6-5, the J call TRBJ1-6; weak D call: TRBD1 (5 bases). This CDR3 has 14 residues. The V gene lost 8 bases and the J gene lost 8 bases, with 16 bases spanning the gap. Germline V gene lookup returns CDR1 MNHEY and CDR2 SVGAGI.